This T cell receptor (beta chain) appears in the sequencing data of a study of T cells in women clearing cervical HPV infection (dated by TCRdb to 2016 to 2019). The study in broad terms: Cases were 25 women with histologically confirmed HPV16-related CIN3 or worse, including 2 invasive cancers. The 20 to 25 controls were women who cleared a single incident HPV16 infection within 12 months without developing precancer or cancer. Cases and controls were matched on age within five years and on year of sample collection. Among cases, blood sampling came a median of approximately 150 days after lesion detection, with an interquartile range of about 80 to 210 days. In the parent cohort, some 11,000 women aged 18 or older were enrolled in Guanacaste, Costa Rica, during about 1993 to 1995 and then followed for approximately seven years. As quality controls, five blinded duplicates were added to each group, bringing the total to approximately 60 samples made up of some 50 participants and about ten replicates. Since HLA typing was available for only a few women, HLA type could not be ruled out as a confounder. A median age of approximately 32 years was observed in cases versus 37 to 40 in controls, and no significant differences in baseline characteristics were found. Case blood was taken at the visit when the lesion was first identified, whereas control blood was taken when infection was no longer detected. Nested within Costa Rica's Guanacaste HPV Natural History Study, an exploratory proof-of-principle case-control study compared TCR repertoires across cervical HPV16 outcomes. Broader findings and caveats from the paper: By combining richness with V gene abundances, random forest classifiers separated cases from controls with an estimated AUC of roughly 0.8. Cases had lower TRBV6-7 relative abundance than controls (about 0.099% versus 0.16%; Bonferroni P = 0.0008). T-cell numbers per sample were unknown, so richness differences could reflect varying T-cell content rather than repertoire biology. TCR repertoire richness was significantly higher in CIN3+ cases than in controls across sequencing depths, while evenness did not differ. Because of the cross-sectional design, the study could not determine whether the associations came before infection or resulted from infection, and neither effector/memory subsets nor HPV-specific T cells were isolated.

The CDR3, from cysteine to phenylalanine, totals 15 residues. The DNA shown is the part of the CDR3 that was read: 36 bases, in frame from base 1. The junction shows trimming of 0 bases on V and 6 bases on J, and the gene matches do not reach 3 bases of it. Looking up the germline V gene yields CDR1 SGHRS and CDR2 YFSETQ. Every participant had a single incident cervical HPV16 infection, and women with prevalent HPV16 infections were excluded. Cervical HPV DNA was detected with MY09/MY11 PCR, and genotyping was done with dot-blot hybridization. Approximately 15 mL of heparinized blood were centrifuged, and the buffy coat was aliquoted, frozen at -30°C, then stored at -80°C. QIAGEN kits were used to extract genomic DNA from the buffy coat specimens. TCR beta CDR3 regions were amplified by multiplex PCR from an average of roughly 1,200 ng genomic DNA per sample using the immunoSEQ assay. Primer bias was corrected in the assay by using a complete synthetic TCR repertoire to establish an amplification baseline. The amplicons were sequenced using the Illumina platform. Per the authors' processing: Sequences were error-corrected by clustering with frequency ratios and a modified nearest-neighbor algorithm, then analyzed in the immunoSEQ Analyzer with IMGT gene definitions. TCR richness and evenness were averaged over 20 rarefaction repeats at each rarefaction depth, excluding samples with fewer sequences than the depth. Relative abundances of V, D and J genes were compared between groups using Wilcoxon rank sum tests, with FDR correction applied. Blinded duplicates gave an intraclass correlation of around 96% for TCR richness and an average of roughly 76% across over 65 gene segments. TCRdb provides this immuneACCESS table in a form limited to in-frame rearrangements. Some clones are lacking; in checked studies, under half of them reflect an unresolved V gene, and why the rest are absent is not known. D and trimming come from the DNA, and the V and J calls and clone size come from that table. This sample's table carries about 30,000 clones. Around 6.6% of the sample comes from the top ten.

Note on this clone: What this receptor recognizes is not known. The read stops 3 residues short of the end of the CDR3; the missing end is completed from the germline J gene.

The sequence was collected from a woman between 18 and 75 years old with a cervical HPV16 infection that either progressed to CIN3+ or cleared (not recorded which). The chain couples TRBV5-1 to TRBJ1-6, with 7 bases matching TRBD1. The sequenced material came from blood buffy coat. The sequenced part of the CDR3 DNA is TGCGCCAGCAGCTTGGGCGGGACAGCTAATTCACCC. It is translated as CASSLGGTANSP. The entire CDR3 protein reads CASSLGGTANSPLHF.